The clone carrying this TCR beta chain was found a few times. Its specificity is not known. PBMCs were obtained from approximately 9.2 ml fresh peripheral blood. Amplified TCR beta CDR3 regions came from RNA transcripts. Initially, a first-round RT-PCR of the TCR CDR3 employed the HTBI primer set. TCRdb passed the multiplex PCR reads through MiXCR, listing each CDR3 protein once. The table lists 690,000 or so distinct CDR3 sequences, roughly 20% of them singletons. V was trimmed by 5 bases and J by 5 bases, leaving 9 bases between them. CDR3 length: 12 amino acids. Per germline, CDR1 PRHDT and CDR2 FYEKMQ (reference sequence). This record belongs to a study of T cells in Graves' hyperthyroidism and ophthalmopathy. Study results and caveats: A model using 13 V-J features told ophthalmopathy apart from stable hyperthyroidism. Expanded thyroid clonotypes (above 0.001) were mostly also found in blood.

The V and J genes are TRBV13 and TRBJ2-5; no clear D gene. The sequence came from a woman aged 45-59 years with Graves' hyperthyroidism that later progressed to Graves' ophthalmopathy. Sequenced sample: blood. CDR3 coding DNA: TGTGCCAGCAGCCACCAAGGGGAGACCCAGTACTTC. Translation gives CASSHQGETQYF.